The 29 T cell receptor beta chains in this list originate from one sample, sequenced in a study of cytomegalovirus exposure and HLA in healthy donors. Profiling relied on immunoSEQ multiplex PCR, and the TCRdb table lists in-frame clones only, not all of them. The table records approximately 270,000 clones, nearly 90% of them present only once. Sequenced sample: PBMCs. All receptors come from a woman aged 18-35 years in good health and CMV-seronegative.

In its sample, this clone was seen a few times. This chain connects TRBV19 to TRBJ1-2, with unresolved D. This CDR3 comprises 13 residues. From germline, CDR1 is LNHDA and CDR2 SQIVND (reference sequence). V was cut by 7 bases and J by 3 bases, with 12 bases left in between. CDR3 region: CASIGGPHYGYTF. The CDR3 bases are TGTGCCAGTATCGGAGGACCCCACTATGGCTACACCTTC.

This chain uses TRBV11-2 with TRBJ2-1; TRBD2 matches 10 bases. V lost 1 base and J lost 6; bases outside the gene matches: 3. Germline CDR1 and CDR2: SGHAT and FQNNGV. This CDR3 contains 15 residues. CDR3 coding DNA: TGTGCCAGCAGCTTAGGTTTAGCGGGGGGCAATGAGCAGTTCTTC. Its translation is CASSLGLAGGNEQFF.

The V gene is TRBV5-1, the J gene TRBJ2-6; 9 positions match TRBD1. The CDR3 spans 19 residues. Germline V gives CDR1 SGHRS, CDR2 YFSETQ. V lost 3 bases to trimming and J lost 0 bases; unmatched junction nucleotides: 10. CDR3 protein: CASSSKTGQGSSGANVLTF. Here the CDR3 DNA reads TGCGCCAGCAGCTCTAAAACTGGACAGGGGAGCTCTGGGGCCAACGTCCTGACTTTC. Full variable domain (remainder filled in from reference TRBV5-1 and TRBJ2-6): KAGVTQTPRYLIKTRGQQVTLSCSPISGHRSVSWYQQTPGQGLQFLFEYFSETQRNKGNFPGRFSGRQFSNSRSEMNVSTLELGDSALYLCASSSKTGQGSSGANVLTFGAGSRLTVL.

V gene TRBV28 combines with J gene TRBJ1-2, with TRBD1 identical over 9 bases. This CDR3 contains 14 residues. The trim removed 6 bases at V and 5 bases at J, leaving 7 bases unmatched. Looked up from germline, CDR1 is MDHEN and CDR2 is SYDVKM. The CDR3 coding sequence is TGTGCCAGCAGATGGACAGGGGCCGGATATGGCTACACCTTC. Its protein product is CASRWTGAGYGYTF.

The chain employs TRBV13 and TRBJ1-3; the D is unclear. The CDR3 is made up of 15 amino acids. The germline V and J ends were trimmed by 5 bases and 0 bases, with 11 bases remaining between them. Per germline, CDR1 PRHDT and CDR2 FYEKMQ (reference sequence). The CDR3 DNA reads TGTGCCAGCAGCCCCGCCAGCGACTCTGGAAACACCATATATTTT. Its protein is CASSPASDSGNTIYF. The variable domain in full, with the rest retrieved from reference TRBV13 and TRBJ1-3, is AAGVIQSPRHLIKEKRETATLKCYPIPRHDTVYWYQQGPGQDPQFLISFYEKMQSDKGSIPDRFSAQQFSDYHSELNMSSLELGDSALYFCASSPASDSGNTIYFGEGSWLTVV.

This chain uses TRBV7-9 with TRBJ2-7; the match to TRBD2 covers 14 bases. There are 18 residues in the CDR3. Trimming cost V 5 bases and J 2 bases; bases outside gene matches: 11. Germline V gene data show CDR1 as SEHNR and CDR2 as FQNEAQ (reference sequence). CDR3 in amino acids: CASSAGTSGGAPAYEQYF. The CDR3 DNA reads TGTGCCAGCAGCGCCGGGACTAGCGGGGGAGCTCCCGCCTACGAGCAGTACTTC.

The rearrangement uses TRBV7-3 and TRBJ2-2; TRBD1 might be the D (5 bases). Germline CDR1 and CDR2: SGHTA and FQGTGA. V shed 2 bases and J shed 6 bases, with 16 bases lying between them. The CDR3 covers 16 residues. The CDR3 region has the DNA TGTGCCAGCAGCTTAGACAGCTCAGGAATGGCCGGGGAGCTGTTTTTT. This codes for CASSLDSSGMAGELFF. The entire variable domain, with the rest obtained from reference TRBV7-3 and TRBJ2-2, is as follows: GAGVSQTPSNKVTEKGKYVELRCDPISGHTALYWYRQSLGQGPEFLIYFQGTGAADDSGLPNDRFFAVRPEGSVSTLKIQRTERGDSAVYLCASSLDSSGMAGELFFGEGSRLTVL.

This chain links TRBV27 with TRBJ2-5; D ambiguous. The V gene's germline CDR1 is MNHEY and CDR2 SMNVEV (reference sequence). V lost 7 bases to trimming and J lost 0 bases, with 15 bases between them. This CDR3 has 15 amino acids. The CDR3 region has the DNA TGTGCCAGCATCTTACCCCGGGTGTACCAAGAGACCCAGTACTTC. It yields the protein CASILPRVYQETQYF.

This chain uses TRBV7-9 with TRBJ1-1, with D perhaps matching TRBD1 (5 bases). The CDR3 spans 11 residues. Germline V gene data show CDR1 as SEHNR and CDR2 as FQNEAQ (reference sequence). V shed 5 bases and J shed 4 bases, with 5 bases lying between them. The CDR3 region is CASSRGTEAFF. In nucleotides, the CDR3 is TGTGCCAGCAGCAGGGGCACTGAAGCTTTCTTT.

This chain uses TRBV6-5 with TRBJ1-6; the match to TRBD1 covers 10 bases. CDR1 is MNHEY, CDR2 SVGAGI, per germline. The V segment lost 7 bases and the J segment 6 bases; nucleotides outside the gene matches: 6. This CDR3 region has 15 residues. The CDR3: CASKNRDRGNSPLHF. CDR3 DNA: TGTGCCAGCAAGAACCGGGACAGGGGTAATTCACCCCTCCACTTT.

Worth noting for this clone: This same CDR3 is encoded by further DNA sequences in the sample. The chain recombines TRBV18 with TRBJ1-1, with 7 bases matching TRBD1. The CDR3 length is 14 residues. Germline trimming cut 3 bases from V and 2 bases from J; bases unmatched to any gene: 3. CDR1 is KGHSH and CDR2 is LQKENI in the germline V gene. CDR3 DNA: TGTGCCAGCTCACCTAGGGACAGCAACACTGAAGCTTTCTTT. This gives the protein CASSPRDSNTEAFF.

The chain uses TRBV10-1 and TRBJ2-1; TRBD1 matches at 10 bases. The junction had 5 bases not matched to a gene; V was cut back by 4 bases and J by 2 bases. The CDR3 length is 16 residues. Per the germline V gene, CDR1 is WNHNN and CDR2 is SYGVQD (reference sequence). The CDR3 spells CASSGVGQGAYNEQFF. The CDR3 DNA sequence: TGCGCCAGCAGTGGGGTCGGACAGGGGGCCTACAATGAGCAGTTCTTC.

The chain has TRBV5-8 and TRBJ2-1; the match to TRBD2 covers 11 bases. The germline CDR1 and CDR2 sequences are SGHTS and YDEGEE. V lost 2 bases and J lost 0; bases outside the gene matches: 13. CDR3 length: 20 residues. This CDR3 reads CASSLIRSSGGFLSYNEQFF. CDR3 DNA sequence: TGTGCCAGCAGCTTAATTCGTTCTAGCGGGGGGTTCCTCTCCTACAATGAGCAGTTCTTC.

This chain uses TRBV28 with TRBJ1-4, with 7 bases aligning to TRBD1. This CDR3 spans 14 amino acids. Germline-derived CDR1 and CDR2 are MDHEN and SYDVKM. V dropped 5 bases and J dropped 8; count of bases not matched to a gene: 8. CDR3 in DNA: TGTGCCAGCAGTCCTGACAGGGTGGGCGAAAAACTGTTTTTT. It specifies CASSPDRVGEKLFF.

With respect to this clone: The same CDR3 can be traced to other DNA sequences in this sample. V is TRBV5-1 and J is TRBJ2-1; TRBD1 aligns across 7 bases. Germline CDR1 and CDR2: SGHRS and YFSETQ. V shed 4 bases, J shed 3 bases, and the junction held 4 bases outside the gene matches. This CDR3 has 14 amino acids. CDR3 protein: CASSTGQVYNEQFF. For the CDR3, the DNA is TGCGCCAGCAGCACCGGACAGGTCTACAATGAGCAGTTCTTC. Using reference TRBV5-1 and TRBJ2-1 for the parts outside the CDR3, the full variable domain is KAGVTQTPRYLIKTRGQQVTLSCSPISGHRSVSWYQQTPGQGLQFLFEYFSETQRNKGNFPGRFSGRQFSNSRSEMNVSTLELGDSALYLCASSTGQVYNEQFFGPGTRLTVL.

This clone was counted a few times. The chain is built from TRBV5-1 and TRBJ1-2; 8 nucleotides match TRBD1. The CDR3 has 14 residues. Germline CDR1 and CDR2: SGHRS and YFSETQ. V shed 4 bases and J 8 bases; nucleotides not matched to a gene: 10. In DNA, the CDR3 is TGCGCCAGCAGCCCTCAGGGGGCAGGTACGGGCTACACCTTC. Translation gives CASSPQGAGTGYTF.

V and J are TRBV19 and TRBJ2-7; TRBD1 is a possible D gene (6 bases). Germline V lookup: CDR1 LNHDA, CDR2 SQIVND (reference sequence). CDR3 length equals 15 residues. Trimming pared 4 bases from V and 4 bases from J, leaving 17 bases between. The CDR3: CASSRTQGTLYEQYF. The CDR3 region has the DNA TGTGCCAGTAGTAGAACACAGGGAACATTATACGAGCAGTACTTC.

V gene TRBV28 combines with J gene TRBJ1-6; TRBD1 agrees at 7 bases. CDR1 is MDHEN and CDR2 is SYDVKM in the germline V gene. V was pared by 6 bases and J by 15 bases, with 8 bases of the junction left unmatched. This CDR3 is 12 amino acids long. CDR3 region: CASSQDRQDLHF. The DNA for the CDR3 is TGTGCCAGCAGCCAGGACAGGCAGGACCTCCACTTT.

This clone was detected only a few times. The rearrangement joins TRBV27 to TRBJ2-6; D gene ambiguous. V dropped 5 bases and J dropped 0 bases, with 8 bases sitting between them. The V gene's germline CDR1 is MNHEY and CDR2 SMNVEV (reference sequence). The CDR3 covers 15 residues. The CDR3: CASSLVYSGANVLTF. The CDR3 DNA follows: TGTGCCAGCAGTCTAGTTTACTCTGGGGCCAACGTCCTGACTTTC.

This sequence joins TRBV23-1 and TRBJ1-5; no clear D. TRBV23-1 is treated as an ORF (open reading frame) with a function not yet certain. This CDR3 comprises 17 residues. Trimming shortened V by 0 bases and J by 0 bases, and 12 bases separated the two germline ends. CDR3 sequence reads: CASSQSLAQISNQPQHF. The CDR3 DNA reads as TGCGCCAGCAGTCAATCCCTGGCACAGATTAGCAATCAGCCCCAGCATTTT.

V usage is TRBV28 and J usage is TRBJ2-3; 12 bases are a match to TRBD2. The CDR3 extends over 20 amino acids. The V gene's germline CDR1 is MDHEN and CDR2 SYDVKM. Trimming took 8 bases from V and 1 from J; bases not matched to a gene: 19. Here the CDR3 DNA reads TGTGCCAGCTATCCCCGAGACGACCCGAGACTAGCGGGGGGCACAGATACGCAGTATTTT. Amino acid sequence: CASYPRDDPRLAGGTDTQYF. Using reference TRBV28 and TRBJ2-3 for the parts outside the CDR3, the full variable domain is DVKVTQSSRYLVKRTGEKVFLECVQDMDHENMFWYRQDPGLGLRLIYFSYDVKMKEKGDIPEGYSVSREKKERFSLILESASTNQTSMYLCASYPRDDPRLAGGTDTQYFGPGTRLTVL.

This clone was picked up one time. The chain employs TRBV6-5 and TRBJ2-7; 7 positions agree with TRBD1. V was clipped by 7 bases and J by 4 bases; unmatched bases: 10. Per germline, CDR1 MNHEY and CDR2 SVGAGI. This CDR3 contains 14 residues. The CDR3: CASTRQGRVYEQYV. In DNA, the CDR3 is TGTGCCAGCACCAGACAGGGCCGGGTGTACGAGCAGTACGTC.

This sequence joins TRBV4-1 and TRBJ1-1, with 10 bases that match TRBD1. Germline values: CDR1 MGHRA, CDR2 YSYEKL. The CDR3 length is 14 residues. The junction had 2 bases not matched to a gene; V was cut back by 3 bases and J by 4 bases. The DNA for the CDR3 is TGCGCCAGCAGCCACGGACAGGGGGGCACTGAAGCTTTCTTT. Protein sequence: CASSHGQGGTEAFF.

CDR3 DNA sequence: TGTGCCAGCAGCTTAGTTGACAGGGGATTGGCGGGGGCCAACGTCCTGACTTTC. It specifies CASSLVDRGLAGANVLTF. V gene TRBV7-8 combines with J gene TRBJ2-6, with TRBD1 matching over 8 bases. Germline V CDR1 and CDR2: SGHVS, FQNEAQ. The CDR3 runs to 18 residues. The ends lost 1 base at V and 4 bases at J; junction bases unmatched: 9.

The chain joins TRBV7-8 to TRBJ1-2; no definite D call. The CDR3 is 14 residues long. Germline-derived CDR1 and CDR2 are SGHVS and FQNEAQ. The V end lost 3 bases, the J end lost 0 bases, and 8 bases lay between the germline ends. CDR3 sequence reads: CASSFSQTNYGYTF. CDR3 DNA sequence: TGTGCCAGCAGCTTTAGCCAAACTAACTATGGCTACACCTTC.

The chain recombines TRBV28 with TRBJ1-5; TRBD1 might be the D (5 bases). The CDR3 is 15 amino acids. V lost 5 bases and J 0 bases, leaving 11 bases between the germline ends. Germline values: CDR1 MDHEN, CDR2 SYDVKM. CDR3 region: CASSITGYSNQPQHF. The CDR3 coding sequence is TGTGCCAGCAGTATCACAGGCTATAGCAATCAGCCCCAGCATTTT.

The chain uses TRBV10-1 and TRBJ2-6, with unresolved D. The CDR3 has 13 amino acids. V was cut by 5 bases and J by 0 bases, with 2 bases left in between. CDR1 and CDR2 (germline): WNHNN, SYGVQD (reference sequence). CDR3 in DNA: TGCGCCAGCAGTCTCTCTGGGGCCAACGTCCTGACTTTC. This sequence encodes CASSLSGANVLTF.

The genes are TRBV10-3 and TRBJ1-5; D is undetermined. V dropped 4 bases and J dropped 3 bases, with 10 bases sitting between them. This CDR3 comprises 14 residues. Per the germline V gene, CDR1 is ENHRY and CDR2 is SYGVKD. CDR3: CAISARRINQPQHF. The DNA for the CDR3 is TGTGCCATCAGTGCAAGGCGGATCAATCAGCCCCAGCATTTT.

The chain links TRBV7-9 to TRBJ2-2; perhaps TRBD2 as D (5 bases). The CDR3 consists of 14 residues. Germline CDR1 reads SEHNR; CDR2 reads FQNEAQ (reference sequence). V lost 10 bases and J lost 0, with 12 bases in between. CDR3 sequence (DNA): TGTGCCATAGGCGGGCAAGCGAACACCGGGGAGCTGTTTTTT. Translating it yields CAIGGQANTGELFF. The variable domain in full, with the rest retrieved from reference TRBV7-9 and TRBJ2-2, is DTGVSQNPRHKITKRGQNVTFRCDPISEHNRLYWYRQTLGQGPEFLTYFQNEAQLEKSRLLSDRFSAERPKGSFSTLEIQRTEQGDSAMYLCAIGGQANTGELFFGEGSRLTVL.